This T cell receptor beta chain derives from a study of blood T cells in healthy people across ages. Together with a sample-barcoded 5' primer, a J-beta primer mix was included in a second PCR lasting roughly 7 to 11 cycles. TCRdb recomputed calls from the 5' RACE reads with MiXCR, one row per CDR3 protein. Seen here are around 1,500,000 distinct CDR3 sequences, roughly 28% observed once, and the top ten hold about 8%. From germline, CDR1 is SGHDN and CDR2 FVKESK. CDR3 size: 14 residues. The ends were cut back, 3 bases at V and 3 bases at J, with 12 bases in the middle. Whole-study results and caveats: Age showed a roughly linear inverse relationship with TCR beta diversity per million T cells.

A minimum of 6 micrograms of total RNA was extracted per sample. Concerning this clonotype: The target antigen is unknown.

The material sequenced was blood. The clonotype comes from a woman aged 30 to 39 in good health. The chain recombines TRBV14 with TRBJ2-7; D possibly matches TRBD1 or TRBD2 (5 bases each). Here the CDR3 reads CASSHGTANYEQYF. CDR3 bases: TGTGCCAGCAGCCACGGGACGGCCAACTACGAGCAGTACTTC.